The clone carrying this T cell receptor beta chain was counted at least ten times. Its antigen is undetermined. Trimming shortened V by 3 bases and J by 3 bases, and 15 bases separated the two germline ends. CDR3 length: 16 residues. Germline V gives CDR1 MDHEN, CDR2 SYDVKM. Hyperthyroidism in the patients, aged 18 to 65, was newly diagnosed and under 2 months in duration. The data were obtained in a study of T cells in Graves' hyperthyroidism and ophthalmopathy. General study findings and limits: Model predictions of ophthalmopathy came a median approximately 6 months before onset.

It was RNA transcripts that yielded the amplified TCR beta CDR3 regions. During a first-round RT-PCR of the TCR CDR3, the HTBI primer set was used. MiXCR, applied by TCRdb to the multiplex PCR reads, yields one record per CDR3 protein. In the table there are approximately 430,000 distinct CDR3 sequences, roughly 14% of which are singletons. Material for sequencing was blood. The clonotype was recovered from a woman aged 18-29 years with Graves' hyperthyroidism. The chain links TRBV28 to TRBJ1-5; D unclear. CDR3: CASSFLNRASNQPQHF. In DNA form, the CDR3 reads TGTGCCAGCAGTTTCTTGAACCGGGCCTCCAATCAGCCCCAGCATTTT.